The TCR beta chain described here comes from a study of T-cell reconstitution after alpha-beta-depleted transplantation in children. A library of TCRbeta sequences, prepared with unique molecular identifiers, was generated. TCRdb re-called the PCR reads through MiXCR, storing one row per CDR3 protein. The top ten hold 4.5% to 6% of the sample, which has 490,000 or so distinct CDR3 sequences, approximately 12% seen once. Germline V CDR1 and CDR2: SGHRS, YFSETQ. There are 12 residues in the CDR3. Trimming took 5 bases from V and 5 from J; bases not matched to a gene: 3. The origin of this receptor is a human donor who donated a stem cell graft to a child with combined immunodeficiency. Sequences were derived from PBMCs from the stem cell graft donor, sampled from the stem cell graft. The chain combines TRBV5-1 with TRBJ2-7; 8 bases fit TRBD2. In DNA, the CDR3 is TGCGCCAGCAGTGGGACTAGTGACGAGCAGTACTTC. Translation: CASSGTSDEQYF.